This TCR beta chain appears in the sequencing data of a study of control samples from healthy donors and cancer patients. The protocol was immunoSEQ multiplex PCR, while the TCRdb copy is restricted to in-frame clones and leaves out a portion. The sample lists 110,000 to 150,000 clones, 90% to 95% seen once, with around 14% in the top ten. Sequenced sample: blood. This receptor was identified in a man aged 40-49 years in good health.

The CDR3 DNA follows: TGTGCCAGCAGCCCCAGAGGAGGGGACCATGGCTACACCTTC. Amino acids: CASSPRGGDHGYTF. J is TRBJ1-2 and V is TRBV7-9; tentative D call: TRBD1 (5 bases). V lost 5 bases, J lost 6 bases, and 16 bases lay in between. The germline gives CDR1 SEHNR, CDR2 FQNEAQ (reference sequence). This CDR3 region has 14 residues.